This TCR beta chain was profiled in a study of metastatic and nonmetastatic thyroid tumors. TCRdb re-processed the PCR reads through MiXCR. The top ten hold 15% to 19% of the sample, which has 15,000 to 20,000 clones, approximately 27% seen once. This clone counts as medium-sized. Prior to thyroid surgery, none of the patients had received any treatment. The clonotype comes from a female donor with papillary thyroid cancer or a benign thyroid nodule (not recorded which). Some clones in this sample may be carry-over from other donors' samples. Specimen: tumor tissue.

The CDR3 loop is CASSSAGIYEQYF. Here the CDR3 DNA reads TGTGCCAGCAGCTCCGCAGGCATCTACGAGCAGTACTTC. The chain links TRBV9 to TRBJ2-7; D remains ambiguous. There are 13 residues in the CDR3. V was clipped by 4 bases and J by 3 bases, with 11 bases between them. Germline V gene lookup returns CDR1 SGDLS and CDR2 YYNGEE.